This T cell receptor beta chain originates from a study of glioma-infiltrating T cells (dated by TCRdb to about 2016). Regarding the complete study: Glioma tissue, non-neoplastic brain tissue and matched peripheral blood mononuclear cells were used as sources from which TCR alpha- and beta-chain repertoires were sequenced. To measure how far tissue and blood T-cell populations diverged, each tissue-infiltrating repertoire was compared against the peripheral blood repertoire of the same patient. The paired cohort comprised three low-grade glioma patients, roughly 8 primary glioblastoma patients and three non-glioma patients contributing non-neoplastic brain tissue.

Of note for this clonotype: Its antigen remains undetermined. The sample holds no much larger clone one base away, and base qualities are not on file.

The paper's findings and limits, for the study overall: Small numbers underpinned the group comparisons: about eight glioblastoma patients, three low-grade glioma patients and three non-neoplastic patients. Very few CDR3 sequences were found to be shared between tissue and blood, and this scarcity was attributed to high CDR3 diversity and limited sampling. In non-neoplastic patients, VJ-independent divergence between tissue and blood fell below expectation, whereas in all gliomas, and especially in low-grade gliomas, the divergence rose above expectation.

TCR alpha and beta CDR3 regions were amplified with the iRepertoire nested amplicon-rescue multiplex PCR (arm-PCR) platform from RNA. For one-step reverse transcription and amplification, about 90-400 ng of tissue mRNA or PBMC total RNA was used as input. Following bead purification, Illumina adapters were added by a secondary multiplex PCR, and libraries between 200 and 400 bp were gel-purified. Libraries carried internal 6-nucleotide barcodes used for demultiplexing. Sequencing of libraries was performed on an Illumina MiSeq with 2x220 or 2x250 nucleotide paired-end reads. On the study's bioinformatics: Paired reads were merged using FLASH 1.2.11 and were aligned to the GRCh37 human genome using BWA-MEM, after which TRA and TRB reads were extracted. An IMGT-derived reference of cassette sequences and CDR3 motifs, with pseudogenes included, was used for V and J assignment. Reads were translated in three frames, and productive CDR3s were defined by a C…FGXG motif without stop codons. Unique combinations of V-J cassette pair and CDR3 amino acid sequence were defined as clonotypes. Reads were filtered by Hamming distance, thresholded by each sample's sequence error rate in mapped regions. TCRdb reworked the public reads: Q25 trimming with fastp, MiXCR clone assembly, productive beta chains retained. Identical CDR3 protein sequences are pooled into one entry, listed with their most common genes and DNA. The V and J calls here are based on TCRdb, not the publication. A total of approximately 18,000 distinct CDR3 sequences appear in this sample, over 45% of them only once. 42% of the sample comes from the top ten.

Trimming removed 2 bases from V and 0 bases from J, leaving 5 bases between the germline ends. The CDR3 holds 14 amino acids from the cysteine to the phenylalanine. Only CDR3 DNA remains: 42 bases, in frame from the first base. CDR1 and CDR2 are drawn from the germline V gene: MNHEY, SVGEGT. This clonotype was obtained from a human donor with low-grade glioma or glioblastoma, undergoing nonglioma brain surgery, or in good health (not recorded which). The material sequenced was glioma tissue, nonneoplastic brain tissue, or PBMCs (not recorded which). This chain joins TRBV6-2 or TRBV6-3 to TRBJ1-5; the D gene cannot be named for sure. The sequenced DNA is TGTGCCAGCAGTTACGAATATAGCAATCAGCCCCAGCATTTT. Its protein product is CASSYEYSNQPQHF.